The source of this T cell receptor beta chain is a study of blood T cell repertoires in COVID-19. The overall study: Researchers got acute and convalescent COVID-19 samples from the United States, Italy and Spain. PBMCs, B-cell-depleted T cells, or T cells were the source of the cDNA or gDNA that made up the material.

Generated by immunoSEQ multiplex PCR, the TCRdb table keeps only in-frame clones and is missing some. The table has around 140,000 clones, over 75% seen once. Trimming cost V 5 bases and J 5 bases, with 22 bases left between them. This CDR3 region has 17 residues. The germline gives CDR1 SGHTA, CDR2 FQGNSA. Participants had their cohort set by participant-reported clinical history. The material sequenced was PBMCs or T cells enriched from blood (not recorded which). The V and J genes are TRBV7-2 and TRBJ1-5; possible D gene TRBD1, 6 bases. This TCR was recovered from a man in his fifties in a cohort exposed to, infected with or recovered from COVID-19 (not recorded which). The CDR3 DNA is TGTGCCAGCAGCCTACAGGGATCGGGCACTCCTTATCAGCCCCAGCATTTT. Protein: CASSLQGSGTPYQPQHF.